The 13 T cell receptor beta chains presented below share a single source sample, sequenced in a study of cytomegalovirus exposure and HLA in healthy donors. In the PCR, 60 Vbeta and 13 Jbeta primers were used. Sequencing was performed with immunoSEQ multiplex PCR; in TCRdb, only in-frame clones are kept and a portion is missing. The table has approximately 190,000 clones, about nine tenths seen once; the top ten hold over 1%. The sample comprised PBMCs. Receptors originate from a man in his thirties or forties in good health and CMV-seronegative.

The chain recombines TRBV27 with TRBJ1-1; D is possibly TRBD1 (6 bases). Trimming cost V 6 bases and J 7 bases, with 9 bases left between them. CDR3 length equals 11 residues. Germline lookup yields CDR1 MNHEY and CDR2 SMNVEV (reference sequence). The CDR3 nucleotides are TGTGCCAGCAGACAGGGCTTTGAAGCTTTCTTT. Residues: CASRQGFEAFF.

The V gene is TRBV6-1, the J gene TRBJ2-2; D not certain. Germline V lookup: CDR1 MNHNS, CDR2 SASEGT. The CDR3 is made up of 15 amino acids. Trimming cost V 4 bases and J 3 bases, with 12 bases left between them. CDR3 nucleotides: TGTGCCAGCAGTGGAAGGAGTCTGGACACCGGGGAGCTGTTTTTT. It specifies CASSGRSLDTGELFF.

The rearrangement uses TRBV4-1 and TRBJ1-1; TRBD1 matches 9 bases. This CDR3 has 14 amino acids. V was clipped by 0 bases and J by 12 bases; unmatched bases: 8. CDR1 MGHRA and CDR2 YSYEKL come from the germline V gene. CDR3 sequence reads: CASSQEAGTGSSFF. Here the CDR3 DNA reads TGCGCCAGCAGCCAAGAGGCCGGGACAGGGAGTTCTTTCTTT.

The chain recombines TRBV18 with TRBJ1-6, with 7 bases aligning to TRBD1. Trimming took 4 bases from V and 4 from J; bases not matched to a gene: 1. This CDR3 region has 14 residues. Germline values: CDR1 KGHSH, CDR2 LQKENI. CDR3 loop: CASSQDRYNSPLHF. In DNA, the CDR3 is TGTGCCAGCTCACAGGACAGGTATAATTCACCCCTCCACTTT.

The chain is built from TRBV11-3 and TRBJ2-1; tentative D call: TRBD1 (5 bases). V was shortened by 5 bases and J by 2 bases, with 13 bases between the two germline ends. This CDR3 has 15 amino acids. Germline lookup yields CDR1 SGHNT and CDR2 YENEEA. The CDR3 nucleotides read TGTGCCAGCAGCCTAAGGAGACAGCCCTACAATGAGCAGTTCTTC. Translating gives CASSLRRQPYNEQFF.

This chain links TRBV27 with TRBJ2-5; 11 nucleotides align to TRBD2. The J call may be faulty, since TRBJ2-7 better matches the DNA end. The CDR3 totals 14 residues. The germline V gene encodes CDR1 MNHEY and CDR2 SMNVEV (reference sequence). The CDR3 is CASSPGTSGYEQYF. The CDR3, as DNA: TGTGCCAGCAGTCCCGGGACTAGCGGCTACGAGCAGTACTTC.

The CDR3 region is CAWTSESTDTQYF. CDR3 nucleotide sequence: TGTGCCTGGACTAGCGAAAGCACAGATACGCAGTATTTT. The chain links TRBV30 to TRBJ2-3; D is possibly TRBD2 (6 bases). This CDR3 comprises 13 residues. CDR1 and CDR2 from the germline V gene are GTSNPN and SVGIG (reference sequence). V lost 4 bases and J lost 0, with 8 bases in between.

This clone was picked up a small number of times. The rearrangement links TRBV28 to TRBJ1-2, with 7 nucleotides matching TRBD1. Looked up from germline, CDR1 is MDHEN and CDR2 is SYDVKM. V was pared by 6 bases and J by 8 bases, with 9 bases of the junction left unmatched. CDR3 length equals 13 residues. The CDR3 coding sequence is TGTGCCAGCAGATTCGACAGGGCTGGCGGCTACACCTTC. It translates to CASRFDRAGGYTF.

The chain joins TRBV7-9 to TRBJ1-1, with 9 bases lining up with TRBD1. Germline trimming cut 3 bases from V and 3 bases from J; bases unmatched to any gene: 2. The germline CDR1 and CDR2 sequences are SEHNR and FQNEAQ (reference sequence). This CDR3 has 14 amino acids. As DNA, the CDR3 is TGTGCCAGCAGCTTCCGACAGGGGGACACTGAAGCTTTCTTT. Translation gives CASSFRQGDTEAFF. The full variable domain, with the rest looked up from reference TRBV7-9 and TRBJ1-1, is DTGVSQNPRHKITKRGQNVTFRCDPISEHNRLYWYRQTLGQGPEFLTYFQNEAQLEKSRLLSDRFSAERPKGSFSTLEIQRTEQGDSAMYLCASSFRQGDTEAFFGQGTRLTVV.

Here the CDR3 reads CASSSMTGTLSYEQYF. In DNA form, the CDR3 reads TGTGCCAGCAGCTCGATGACAGGGACCCTCTCCTACGAGCAGTACTTC. V gene TRBV7-9 combines with J gene TRBJ2-7; 7 bases align to TRBD1. V was pared by 4 bases and J by 0 bases, with 9 bases of the junction left unmatched. The CDR3 spans 16 residues. CDR1 and CDR2 from the germline V gene are SEHNR and FQNEAQ (reference sequence).

The chain uses TRBV7-6 and TRBJ2-7, with TRBD1 matching 9 bases. The CDR3 totals 14 residues. Germline CDR1 is SGHVS and CDR2 is FNYEAQ. Trimming cost V 5 bases and J 4 bases; bases outside gene matches: 6. The CDR3 spells CASSQTGGSYEQYF. The CDR3 DNA reads TGTGCCAGCAGCCAAACAGGGGGCTCGTACGAGCAGTACTTC.

This clone has just a few counts. The chain is built from TRBV6-6 and TRBJ1-1; TRBD1 matches 7 bases. The V gene end was trimmed by 6 bases and the J gene end by 4 bases; junction bases not matched to a gene: 8. This CDR3 has 14 residues. Germline values: CDR1 MNHNY, CDR2 SVGAGI (reference sequence). This CDR3 is CASRLDRQGTEAFF. The DNA for the CDR3 is TGTGCCAGCAGGCTAGATCGACAGGGCACTGAAGCTTTCTTT.

The V and J genes are TRBV7-9 and TRBJ2-5; D possibly corresponds to TRBD1 (5 bases). CDR1 is SEHNR, CDR2 FQNEAQ, per germline (reference sequence). V lost 2 bases, J lost 1 base, and 8 bases lay in between. This CDR3 comprises 14 residues. DNA for the CDR3: TGTGCCAGCAGCTTACTAGGGGCCCAAGAGACCCAGTACTTC. As protein: CASSLLGAQETQYF.